The 23 T cell receptor beta chains given below trace back to one sample, sequenced in a study of blood T cell repertoires in COVID-19. Assay used: immunoSEQ multiplex PCR; TCRdb lists only in-frame clones, some missing. The profile covers 250,000 to 400,000 clones, with more than 70% appearing a single time and approximately 5% taken by the ten largest. The sequenced sample was PBMCs or T cells enriched from blood (not recorded which). The receptors were sampled from a woman in her twenties or thirties who had recovered from COVID-19.

The V gene is TRBV5-4, the J gene TRBJ1-1; D not resolved. Germline V CDR1 and CDR2: SGHNT, YYREEE (reference sequence). The length of the CDR3 is 16 residues. Trimming left V 4 bases short and J 0 bases short, with 16 bases between. CDR3 amino acids: CASSVGISLMNTEAFF. CDR3 coding DNA: TGTGCCAGCAGCGTCGGGATTAGTTTGATGAACACTGAAGCTTTCTTT.

The chain couples TRBV27 to TRBJ2-5; 7 bases are shared with TRBD1. CDR1 and CDR2 (germline): MNHEY, SMNVEV (reference sequence). CDR3 length equals 17 residues. V was pared by 3 bases and J by 0 bases, with 10 bases of the junction left unmatched. The CDR3 is CASSFRGPTGYQETQYF. The DNA for the CDR3 is TGTGCCAGCAGTTTTAGGGGGCCTACGGGGTACCAAGAGACCCAGTACTTC.

The rearrangement uses TRBV4-1 and TRBJ2-2, with 7 bases lining up with TRBD2. V dropped 0 bases and J dropped 4; count of bases not matched to a gene: 5. Germline V gives CDR1 MGHRA, CDR2 YSYEKL. There are 16 residues in the CDR3. In nucleotides, the CDR3 is TGCGCCAGCAGCCAAGATTTTCCGGGAGGCACCGGGGAGCTGTTTTTT. Translation gives CASSQDFPGGTGELFF.

The chain is built from TRBV28 and TRBJ1-2; 7 nucleotides match TRBD1. Germline-derived CDR1 and CDR2 are MDHEN and SYDVKM. The ends lost 6 bases at V and 5 bases at J; junction bases unmatched: 6. The CDR3 runs 13 residues. The CDR3 coding sequence is TGTGCCAGCAGGACAGGGCTTGGGTATGGCTACACCTTC. This sequence encodes CASRTGLGYGYTF.

The chain employs TRBV10-3 and TRBJ2-1; TRBD1 matches 9 bases. V trimming: 4 bases; J trimming: 6 bases; junction bases outside the gene matches: 4. Germline V gene data show CDR1 as ENHRY and CDR2 as SYGVKD. This CDR3 comprises 14 residues. DNA for the CDR3: TGTGCCATCAGTGGCCCGACAGGGGGCAATGAGCAGTTCTTC. It yields the protein CAISGPTGGNEQFF.

The chain combines TRBV5-6 with TRBJ1-3, with unresolved D. The CDR3 is 15 residues long. The V and J ends lost 0 bases and 1 base respectively, with 8 bases between them. The germline CDR1 and CDR2 sequences are SGHDT and YYEEEE. The CDR3 protein is CASSLGPGSGNTIYF. CDR3 sequence (DNA): TGTGCCAGCAGCTTGGGACCGGGATCTGGAAACACCATATATTTT. The full variable domain, with the rest looked up from reference TRBV5-6 and TRBJ1-3, is DAGVTQSPTHLIKTRGQQVTLRCSPKSGHDTVSWYQQALGQGPQFIFQYYEEEERQRGNFPDRFSGHQFPNYSSELNVNALLLGDSALYLCASSLGPGSGNTIYFGEGSWLTVV.

The chain carries TRBV5-1 and TRBJ1-1, with D perhaps TRBD1 (5 bases). The CDR3 extends over 15 amino acids. Trimming stripped 0 bases from V and 0 bases from J, with 9 bases between. The V gene's germline CDR1 is SGHRS and CDR2 YFSETQ. The CDR3 loop reads CASSLAAGMNTEAFF. The CDR3 DNA reads as TGCGCCAGCAGCTTGGCCGCAGGGATGAACACTGAAGCTTTCTTT.

In nucleotides, the CDR3 is TGTGCCAGTAGTATATGGGCAGGGGCCGGAAATAATTCACCCCTCCACTTT. Translation: CASSIWAGAGNNSPLHF. The V and J genes are TRBV19 and TRBJ1-6; tentative D call: TRBD1 (6 bases). The length of the CDR3 is 17 residues. Germline V lookup: CDR1 LNHDA, CDR2 SQIVND (reference sequence). Trimming took off 2 bases at V and 5 bases at J, with 16 bases between the two ends. The full variable domain, in which reference TRBV19 and TRBJ1-6 provide the parts outside the CDR3, is DGGITQSPKYLFRKEGQNVTLSCEQNLNHDAMYWYRQDPGQGLRLIYYSQIVNDFQKGDIAEGYSVSREKKESFPLTVTSAQKNPTAFYLCASSIWAGAGNNSPLHFGNGTRLTVT.

Notes on this clone: This specimen includes other DNA sequences encoding the same CDR3. The V gene is TRBV7-2, the J gene TRBJ2-1, with 13 bases identical to TRBD2. Unmatched junction bases numbered 1, after V lost 1 base and J lost 7 bases. Germline values: CDR1 SGHTA, CDR2 FQGNSA. CDR3 length: 15 amino acids. The CDR3 reads CASSLELAGGNEQFF. In DNA, the CDR3 is TGTGCCAGCAGCTTAGAACTAGCGGGGGGGAATGAGCAGTTCTTC.

The chain combines TRBV10-3 with TRBJ1-2; 7 nucleotides align to TRBD1. Per germline, CDR1 ENHRY and CDR2 SYGVKD. Trimming cost V 10 bases and J 6 bases; bases outside gene matches: 14. The CDR3 loop spans 14 amino acids. DNA for the CDR3: TGTGCCACTAGTACAGAACCGGGACAGAATGGCTACACCTTC. Amino acid sequence: CATSTEPGQNGYTF.

This chain uses TRBV7-2 with TRBJ2-1; 8 bases align to TRBD2. The CDR3 length is 13 residues. V lost 7 bases and J lost 8; bases outside the gene matches: 7. Per the germline V gene, CDR1 is SGHTA and CDR2 is FQGNSA. In DNA, the CDR3 is TGTGCCAGCATGGCTAGCGGGTACGATGAGCAGTTCTTC. Protein sequence: CASMASGYDEQFF.

The chain uses TRBV18 and TRBJ1-1; no clear D gene. V lost 3 bases, J lost 0 bases, and 8 bases lay in between. The CDR3 length is 14 residues. Looked up from germline, CDR1 is KGHSH and CDR2 is LQKENI. The CDR3, as DNA: TGTGCCAGCTCACCTGATCAGATGAACACTGAAGCTTTCTTT. It encodes CASSPDQMNTEAFF.

This clone was recorded once. The chain uses TRBV5-1 and TRBJ1-2, with D unresolved. This CDR3 has 12 residues. The V end lost 0 bases, the J end lost 8 bases, and 8 bases lay between the germline ends. CDR1 and CDR2 from the germline V gene are SGHRS and YFSETQ. DNA for the CDR3: TGCGCCAGCAGCTTGGCGGCAGGCGGCTACACCTTC. Translation gives CASSLAAGGYTF. The full variable domain, completed using reference TRBV5-1 and TRBJ1-2, is KAGVTQTPRYLIKTRGQQVTLSCSPISGHRSVSWYQQTPGQGLQFLFEYFSETQRNKGNFPGRFSGRQFSNSRSEMNVSTLELGDSALYLCASSLAAGGYTFGSGTRLTVV.

The chain recombines TRBV18 with TRBJ2-7; D possibly corresponds to TRBD1 (5 bases). The germline V gene encodes CDR1 KGHSH and CDR2 LQKENI. The V end was cut by 3 bases, the J end by 0 bases, with 12 bases between. CDR3 size: 15 residues. The CDR3 spells CASSPSGSGSYEQYF. CDR3 DNA: TGTGCCAGCTCACCTTCAGGGTCCGGCTCCTACGAGCAGTACTTC.

The chain couples TRBV4-2 to TRBJ1-2, with 7 nucleotides matching TRBD1. V was clipped by 8 bases and J by 5 bases; unmatched bases: 5. From germline, CDR1 is LGHNA and CDR2 YNFKEQ. There are 12 residues in the CDR3. In DNA, the CDR3 is TGTGCCAGCGGAGAGACAGGGTATGGCTACACCTTC. This translates into CASGETGYGYTF.

This clone appeared many times. The chain carries TRBV3-1 (or the pseudogene TRBV3-2) and TRBJ1-3; maybe TRBD1 (6 bases). Trimming took 0 bases from V and 6 from J, leaving 18 bases between them. CDR3 length equals 17 residues. The germline gives CDR1 LGHDT, CDR2 YNNKEL (reference sequence). The CDR3 coding sequence is TGTGCCAGCAGCCAAGACGCCACGCCAAGGGGGAAAAACACCATATATTTT. Its translation: CASSQDATPRGKNTIYF.

The genes are TRBV30 and TRBJ2-1; 7 nucleotides match TRBD2. The germline V gene encodes CDR1 GTSNPN and CDR2 SVGIG (reference sequence). The CDR3 sequence is 15 residues long. The V gene end was trimmed by 1 base and the J gene end by 4 bases; junction bases not matched to a gene: 7. The CDR3 protein is CAWSEAGSPYNEQFF. The CDR3 coding sequence is TGTGCCTGGAGTGAAGCGGGGAGCCCGTACAATGAGCAGTTCTTC.

This clone showed up just once. The genes are TRBV7-9 and TRBJ2-1; possibly TRBD2 for D (6 bases). The V end was cut by 3 bases, the J end by 3 bases, with 12 bases between. The CDR3 contains 15 residues. CDR1 is SEHNR and CDR2 is FQNEAQ in the germline V gene (reference sequence). This CDR3 is CASSFLAVGYNEQFF. The CDR3 DNA sequence: TGTGCCAGCAGCTTTTTAGCGGTAGGCTACAATGAGCAGTTCTTC. The entire variable domain, with the rest obtained from reference TRBV7-9 and TRBJ2-1, is as follows: DTGVSQNPRHKITKRGQNVTFRCDPISEHNRLYWYRQTLGQGPEFLTYFQNEAQLEKSRLLSDRFSAERPKGSFSTLEIQRTEQGDSAMYLCASSFLAVGYNEQFFGPGTRLTVL.

The chain links TRBV28 to TRBJ1-5, with 12 positions matching TRBD1. Germline values: CDR1 MDHEN, CDR2 SYDVKM. This CDR3 is built from 18 residues. Unmatched junction bases numbered 6, after V lost 3 bases and J lost 0 bases. CDR3 DNA sequence: TGTGCCAGCAGTTTTCTAGGGACAGGGGGCCTTAGCAATCAGCCCCAGCATTTT. Protein: CASSFLGTGGLSNQPQHF.

The chain uses TRBV6-5 and TRBJ2-7; 7 bases map to TRBD2. Germline V gene data show CDR1 as MNHEY and CDR2 as SVGAGI. V gave up 5 bases and J gave up 5 bases; unmatched junction bases: 9. The length of the CDR3 is 14 residues. CDR3 in DNA: TGTGCCAGCAGTCTCACGGGGGGTCTGAACGAGCAGTACTTC. This translates into CASSLTGGLNEQYF.

This clone has a handful of counts. V gene TRBV2 combines with J gene TRBJ1-6; tentative D call: TRBD1 (6 bases). Deletions cut 3 bases from V and 3 bases from J, with 12 bases between. The CDR3 totals 16 residues. Germline-derived CDR1 and CDR2 are SNHLY and FYNNEI. CDR3 sequence: CASSDEGEIYNSPLHF. The CDR3 DNA reads TGTGCCAGCAGTGATGAGGGGGAGATCTATAATTCACCCCTCCACTTT. Combining the CDR3 with reference TRBV2 and TRBJ1-6 gives the whole variable domain EPEVTQTPSHQVTQMGQEVILRCVPISNHLYFYWYRQILGQKVEFLVSFYNNEISEKSEIFDDQFSVERPDGSNFTLKIRSTKLEDSAMYFCASSDEGEIYNSPLHFGNGTRLTVT.

The V and J genes are TRBV25-1 and TRBJ1-2, with a possible D match to TRBD1 (5 bases). Trimming cost V 2 bases and J 5 bases, with 12 bases left between them. CDR3 length: 14 amino acids. The germline V gene encodes CDR1 MGHDK and CDR2 SYGVNS. The CDR3 loop reads CASSEPHTGYGYTF. The CDR3 nucleotides read TGTGCCAGCAGTGAACCGCACACAGGATATGGCTACACCTTC.

The chain has TRBV18 and TRBJ1-2; TRBD1 aligns across 7 bases. V was pared by 6 bases and J by 0 bases, with 1 base of the junction left unmatched. From germline, CDR1 is KGHSH and CDR2 LQKENI. The CDR3 consists of 13 residues. The chain's CDR3 is CASSGQPNYGYTF. Written as DNA, the CDR3 is TGTGCCAGCTCGGGACAGCCTAACTATGGCTACACCTTC.